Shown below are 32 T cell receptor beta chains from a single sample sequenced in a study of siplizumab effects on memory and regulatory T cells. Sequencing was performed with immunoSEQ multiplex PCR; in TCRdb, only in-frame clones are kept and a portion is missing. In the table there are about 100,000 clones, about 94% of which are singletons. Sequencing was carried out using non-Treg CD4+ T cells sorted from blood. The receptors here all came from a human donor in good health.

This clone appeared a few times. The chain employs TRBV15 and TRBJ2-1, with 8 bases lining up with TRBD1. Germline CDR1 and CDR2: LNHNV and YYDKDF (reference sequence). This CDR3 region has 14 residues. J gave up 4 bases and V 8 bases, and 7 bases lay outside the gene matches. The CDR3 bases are TGTGCCACCCAGCGTCGGACAGGGTACAATGAGCAGTTCTTC. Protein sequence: CATQRRTGYNEQFF.

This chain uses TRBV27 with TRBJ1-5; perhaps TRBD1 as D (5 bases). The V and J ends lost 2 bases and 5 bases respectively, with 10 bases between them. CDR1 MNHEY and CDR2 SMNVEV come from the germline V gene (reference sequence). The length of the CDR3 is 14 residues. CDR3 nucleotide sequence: TGTGCCAGCAGTTTAGCCAGGGCTCATCAGCCCCAGCATTTT. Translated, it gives CASSLARAHQPQHF.

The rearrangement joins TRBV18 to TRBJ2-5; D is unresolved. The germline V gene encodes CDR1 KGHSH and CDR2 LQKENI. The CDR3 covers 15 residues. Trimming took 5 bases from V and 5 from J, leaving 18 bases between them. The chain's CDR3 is CASSDSTSRMETQYF. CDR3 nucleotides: TGTGCCAGCTCAGATTCGACAAGCCGAATGGAGACCCAGTACTTC.

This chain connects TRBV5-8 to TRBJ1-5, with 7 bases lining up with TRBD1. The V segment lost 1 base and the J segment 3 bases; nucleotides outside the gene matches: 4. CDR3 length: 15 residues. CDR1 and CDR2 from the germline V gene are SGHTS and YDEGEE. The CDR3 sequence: CASSLRGQLNQPQHF. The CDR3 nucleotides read TGTGCCAGCAGCTTGCGGGGACAGCTCAATCAGCCCCAGCATTTT.

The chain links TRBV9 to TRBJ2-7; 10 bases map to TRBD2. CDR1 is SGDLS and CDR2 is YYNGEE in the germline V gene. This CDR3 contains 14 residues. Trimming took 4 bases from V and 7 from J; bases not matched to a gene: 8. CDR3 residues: CASSSDSSGREQYF. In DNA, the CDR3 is TGTGCCAGCAGCTCAGACTCTAGCGGGAGAGAGCAGTACTTC.

The DNA for the CDR3 is TGTGCCAGCAGTGAAGGACAGACCTGGACTGAAGCTTTCTTT. This gives the protein CASSEGQTWTEAFF. The chain uses TRBV6-1 and TRBJ1-1, with D tentatively TRBD1 (5 bases). V was trimmed by 1 base and J by 5 bases, leaving 11 bases between them. Germline V lookup: CDR1 MNHNS, CDR2 SASEGT. The CDR3 totals 14 residues.

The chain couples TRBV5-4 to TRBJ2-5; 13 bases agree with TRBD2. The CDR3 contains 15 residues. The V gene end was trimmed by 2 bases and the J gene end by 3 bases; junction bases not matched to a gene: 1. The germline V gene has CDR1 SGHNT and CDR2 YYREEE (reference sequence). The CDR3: CASSFGTSGKETQYF. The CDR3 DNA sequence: TGTGCCAGCAGCTTCGGGACTAGCGGGAAAGAGACCCAGTACTTC.

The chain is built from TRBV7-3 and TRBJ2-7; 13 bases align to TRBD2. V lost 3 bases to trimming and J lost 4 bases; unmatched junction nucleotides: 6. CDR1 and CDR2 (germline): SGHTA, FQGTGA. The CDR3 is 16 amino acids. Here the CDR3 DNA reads TGTGCCAGCAGCTTGGGCCCACTAGCGGGAGGGTACGAGCAGTACTTC. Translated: CASSLGPLAGGYEQYF.

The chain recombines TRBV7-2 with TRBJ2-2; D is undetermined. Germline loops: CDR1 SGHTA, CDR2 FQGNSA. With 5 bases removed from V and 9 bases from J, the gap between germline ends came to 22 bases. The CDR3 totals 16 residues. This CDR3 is CASSLKPAGDRWELFF. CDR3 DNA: TGTGCCAGCAGCCTAAAGCCGGCCGGCGACCGGTGGGAGCTGTTTTTT. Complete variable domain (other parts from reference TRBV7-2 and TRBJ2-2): GAGVSQSPSNKVTEKGKDVELRCDPISGHTALYWYRQSLGQGLEFLIYFQGNSAPDKSGLPSDRFSAERTGGSVSTLTIQRTQQEDSAVYLCASSLKPAGDRWELFFGEGSRLTVL.

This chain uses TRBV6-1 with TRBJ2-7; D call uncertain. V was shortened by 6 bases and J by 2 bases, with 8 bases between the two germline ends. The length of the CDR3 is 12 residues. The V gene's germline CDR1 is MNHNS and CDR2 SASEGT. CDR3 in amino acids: CASSLFPYEQYF. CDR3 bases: TGTGCCAGCAGCCTTTTTCCCTACGAGCAGTACTTC.

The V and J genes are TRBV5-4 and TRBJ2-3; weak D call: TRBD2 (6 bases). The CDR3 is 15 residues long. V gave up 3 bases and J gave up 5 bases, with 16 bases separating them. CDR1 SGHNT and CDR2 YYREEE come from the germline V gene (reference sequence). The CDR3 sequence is CASSSGGQGGDTQYF. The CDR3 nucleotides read TGTGCCAGCAGCTCCGGCGGGCAGGGAGGAGATACGCAGTATTTT.

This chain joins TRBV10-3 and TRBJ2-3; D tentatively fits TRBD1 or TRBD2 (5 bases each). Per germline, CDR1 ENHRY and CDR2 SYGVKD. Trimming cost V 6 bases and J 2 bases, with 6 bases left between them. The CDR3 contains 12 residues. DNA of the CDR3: TGTGCCATCAGGGGGGTCACAGATACGCAGTATTTT. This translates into CAIRGVTDTQYF.

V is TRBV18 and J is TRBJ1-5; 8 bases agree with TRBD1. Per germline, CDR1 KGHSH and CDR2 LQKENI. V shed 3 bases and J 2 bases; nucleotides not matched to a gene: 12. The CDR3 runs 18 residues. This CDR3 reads CASSPIPRGQGGNQPQHF. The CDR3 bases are TGTGCCAGCTCACCTATCCCCCGAGGACAGGGAGGCAATCAGCCCCAGCATTTT.

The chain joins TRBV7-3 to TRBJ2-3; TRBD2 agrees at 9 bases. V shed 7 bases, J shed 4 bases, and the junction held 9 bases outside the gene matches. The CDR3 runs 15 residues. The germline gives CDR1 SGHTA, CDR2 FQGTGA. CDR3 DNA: TGTGCCAGCACCCTGGGCGGGAGGGGATCAGATACGCAGTATTTT. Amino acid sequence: CASTLGGRGSDTQYF.

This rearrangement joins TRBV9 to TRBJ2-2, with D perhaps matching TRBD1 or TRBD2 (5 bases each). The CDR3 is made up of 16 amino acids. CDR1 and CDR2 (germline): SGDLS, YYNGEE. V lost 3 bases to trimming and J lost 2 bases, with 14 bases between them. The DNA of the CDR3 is TGTGCCAGCAGCGGGGGTGGGACCTCAAACACCGGGGAGCTGTTTTTT. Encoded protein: CASSGGGTSNTGELFF.

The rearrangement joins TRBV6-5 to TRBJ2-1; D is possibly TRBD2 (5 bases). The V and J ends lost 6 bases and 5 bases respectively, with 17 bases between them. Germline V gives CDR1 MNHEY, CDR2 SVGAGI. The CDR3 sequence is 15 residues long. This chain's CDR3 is CASRTAEDRDNEQFF. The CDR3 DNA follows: TGTGCCAGCAGAACAGCGGAGGATCGAGACAATGAGCAGTTCTTC.

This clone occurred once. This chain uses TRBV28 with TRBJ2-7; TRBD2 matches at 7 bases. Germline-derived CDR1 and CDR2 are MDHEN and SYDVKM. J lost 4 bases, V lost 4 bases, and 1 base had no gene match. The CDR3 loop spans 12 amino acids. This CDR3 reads CASSSGRYEQYF. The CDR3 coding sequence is TGTGCCAGCAGTTCCGGGAGGTACGAGCAGTACTTC.

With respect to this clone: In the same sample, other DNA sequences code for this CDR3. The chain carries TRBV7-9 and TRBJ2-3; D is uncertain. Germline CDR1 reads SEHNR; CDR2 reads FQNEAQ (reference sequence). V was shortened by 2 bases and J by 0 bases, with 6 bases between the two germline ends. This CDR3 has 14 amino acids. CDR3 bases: TGTGCCAGCAGCTTATCGACTAGCACAGATACGCAGTATTTT. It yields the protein CASSLSTSTDTQYF.

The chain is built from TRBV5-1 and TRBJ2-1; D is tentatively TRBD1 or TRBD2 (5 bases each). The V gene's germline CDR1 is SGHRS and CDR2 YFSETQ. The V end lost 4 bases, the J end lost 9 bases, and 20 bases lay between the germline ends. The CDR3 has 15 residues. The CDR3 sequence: CASSTAGAYPPEQFF. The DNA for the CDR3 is TGCGCCAGCAGCACCGCCGGGGCTTACCCCCCTGAGCAGTTCTTC.

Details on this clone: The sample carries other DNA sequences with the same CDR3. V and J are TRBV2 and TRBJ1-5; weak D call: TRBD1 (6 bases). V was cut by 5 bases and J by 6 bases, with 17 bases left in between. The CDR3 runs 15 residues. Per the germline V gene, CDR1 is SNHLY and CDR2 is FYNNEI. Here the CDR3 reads CASSPQGRIGQPQHF. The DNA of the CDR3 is TGTGCCAGCAGTCCCCAGGGGAGGATAGGTCAGCCCCAGCATTTT. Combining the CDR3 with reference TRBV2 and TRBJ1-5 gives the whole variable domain EPEVTQTPSHQVTQMGQEVILRCVPISNHLYFYWYRQILGQKVEFLVSFYNNEISEKSEIFDDQFSVERPDGSNFTLKIRSTKLEDSAMYFCASSPQGRIGQPQHFGDGTRLSIL.

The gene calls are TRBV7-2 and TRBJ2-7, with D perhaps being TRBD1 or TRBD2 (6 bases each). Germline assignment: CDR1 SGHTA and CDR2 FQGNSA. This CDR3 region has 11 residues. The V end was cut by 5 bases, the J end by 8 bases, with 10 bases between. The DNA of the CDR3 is TGTGCCAGCAGCCTCCGGGGGCAGCAGTACTTC. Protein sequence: CASSLRGQQYF.

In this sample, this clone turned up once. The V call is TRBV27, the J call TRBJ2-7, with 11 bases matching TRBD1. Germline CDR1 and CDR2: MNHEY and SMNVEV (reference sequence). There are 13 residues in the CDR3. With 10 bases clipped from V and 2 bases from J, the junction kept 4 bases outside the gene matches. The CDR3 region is CATGQGAAYEQYF. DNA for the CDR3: TGTGCCACAGGACAGGGGGCCGCCTACGAGCAGTACTTC.

The CDR3 is CASSLVSGHTGELFF. The CDR3 nucleotides read TGTGCCAGCAGCTTGGTTAGCGGCCACACCGGGGAGCTGTTTTTT. The chain employs TRBV5-5 and TRBJ2-2; a weak D match, TRBD2 (6 bases). Germline values: CDR1 SGHKS, CDR2 YYEKEE (reference sequence). Trimming took off 0 bases at V and 3 bases at J, with 9 bases between the two ends. This CDR3 contains 15 residues.

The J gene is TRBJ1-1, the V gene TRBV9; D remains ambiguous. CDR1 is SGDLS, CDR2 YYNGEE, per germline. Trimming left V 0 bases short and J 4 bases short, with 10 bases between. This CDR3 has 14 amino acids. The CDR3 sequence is CASSVAEGSTEAFF. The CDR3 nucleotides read TGTGCCAGCAGCGTAGCGGAAGGGAGCACTGAAGCTTTCTTT. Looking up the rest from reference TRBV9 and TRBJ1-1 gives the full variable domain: DSGVTQTPKHLITATGQRVTLRCSPRSGDLSVYWYQQSLDQGLQFLIQYYNGEERAKGNILERFSAQQFPDLHSELNLSSLELGDSALYFCASSVAEGSTEAFFGQGTRLTVV.

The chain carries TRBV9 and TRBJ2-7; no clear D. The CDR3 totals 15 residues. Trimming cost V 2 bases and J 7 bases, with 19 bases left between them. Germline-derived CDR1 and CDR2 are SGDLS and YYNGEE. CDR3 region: CASSVEANAPWEQYF. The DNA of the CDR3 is TGTGCCAGCAGCGTCGAAGCGAACGCCCCGTGGGAGCAGTACTTC.

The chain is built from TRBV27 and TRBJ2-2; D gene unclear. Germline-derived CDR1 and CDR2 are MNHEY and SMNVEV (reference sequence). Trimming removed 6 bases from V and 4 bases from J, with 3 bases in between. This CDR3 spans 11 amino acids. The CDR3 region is CASRSTGELFF. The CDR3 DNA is TGTGCCAGCAGGAGCACCGGGGAGCTGTTTTTT.

The CDR3 reads CASSLEGGSGNTIYF. In nucleotides, the CDR3 is TGTGCCAGCAGCTTAGAGGGGGGTTCTGGAAACACCATATATTTT. This rearrangement joins TRBV11-1 to TRBJ1-3; perhaps TRBD1 as D (6 bases). The CDR3 covers 15 residues. The germline V and J ends were trimmed by 1 base and 1 base, with 8 bases remaining between them. CDR1 and CDR2 from the germline V gene are SGHAT and FQDESV (reference sequence).

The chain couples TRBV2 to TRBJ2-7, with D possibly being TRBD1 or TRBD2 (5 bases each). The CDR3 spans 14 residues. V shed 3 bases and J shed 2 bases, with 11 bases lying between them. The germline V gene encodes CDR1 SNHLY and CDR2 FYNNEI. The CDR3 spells CASSERLGPYEQYF. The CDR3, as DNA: TGTGCCAGCAGTGAGAGACTGGGACCCTACGAGCAGTACTTC.

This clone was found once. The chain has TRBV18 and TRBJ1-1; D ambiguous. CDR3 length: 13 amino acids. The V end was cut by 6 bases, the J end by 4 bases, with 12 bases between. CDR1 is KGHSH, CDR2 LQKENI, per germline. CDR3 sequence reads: CASSLPGGTEAFF. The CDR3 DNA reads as TGTGCCAGCTCCCTGCCGGGAGGCACTGAAGCTTTCTTT.

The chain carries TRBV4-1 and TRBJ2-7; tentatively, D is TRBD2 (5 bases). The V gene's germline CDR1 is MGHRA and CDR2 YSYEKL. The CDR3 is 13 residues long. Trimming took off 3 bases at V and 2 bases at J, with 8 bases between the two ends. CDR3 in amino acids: CASSQRVPYEQYF. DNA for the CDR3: TGCGCCAGCAGCCAGAGGGTCCCCTACGAGCAGTACTTC.

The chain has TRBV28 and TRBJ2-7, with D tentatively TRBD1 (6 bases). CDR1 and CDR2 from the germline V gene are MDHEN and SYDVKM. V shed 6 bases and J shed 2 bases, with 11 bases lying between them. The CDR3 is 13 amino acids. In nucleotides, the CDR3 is TGTGCCAGCAGACGAGGGGGAACCTACGAGCAGTACTTC. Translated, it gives CASRRGGTYEQYF.

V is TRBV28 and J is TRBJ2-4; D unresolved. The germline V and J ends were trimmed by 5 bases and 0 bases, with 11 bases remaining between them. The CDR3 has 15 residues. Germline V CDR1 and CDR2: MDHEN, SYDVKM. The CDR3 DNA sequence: TGTGCCAGCAGTGTAATGAGTCTAGCCAAAAACATTCAGTACTTC. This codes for CASSVMSLAKNIQYF.